Below, one TCR beta chain is given with its context. The antigen remains unidentified. These data come from a study of post-analysis software for immune sequencing data. Study overall: The courses of disease that were included comprised relapsing-remitting, secondary progressive and progressive-relapsing multiple sclerosis. Broader study findings: The five TRBV segments detected at higher frequency in patients than in controls included TRBV5-6, TRBV5-1 and TRBV20-1. Compared against controls, patients with multiple sclerosis displayed significantly lower normalized Chao1 diversity. F measure showed strong co-clustering of same-batch samples.

TCR beta cDNA libraries had unique molecular identifiers. Out of roughly 0.85 to 10 million T cells, roughly 0.5 million cDNA molecules were generated. Using its own MiXCR run on the PCR reads, TCRdb lists one record per CDR3 protein. The sample consists of 800,000 to 950,000 distinct CDR3 sequences, about 57% of them appearing once. The CDR3 contains 14 residues. The germline gives CDR1 SGHRS, CDR2 YFSETQ. V was pared by 6 bases and J by 2 bases, with 4 bases of the junction left unmatched. Sequencing input: blood. This sequence originates from a girl aged 5-17 years with multiple sclerosis. V gene TRBV5-1 combines with J gene TRBJ1-1, with 10 bases lining up with TRBD1. The CDR3: CASKRTGGNTEAFF. The CDR3 DNA reads as TGCGCCAGCAAAAGGACAGGGGGTAACACTGAAGCTTTCTTT.